This paragraph reports one T cell receptor beta chain. What it binds is unknown. The sample belongs to a study of cytomegalovirus exposure and HLA in healthy donors. Donors in the study were healthy people who gave bone marrow. General study points: Many donors shared some public TCRs, even though most TCR sequences were rare. The study flagged about 150 TCR beta chains as cytomegalovirus-associated. In a later analysis, at a false discovery rate of 0.05, 17,000 or so TCR beta sequences were associated with HLA alleles.

A multiplex PCR was run with 60 Vbeta primers and 13 Jbeta primers. Profiled with immunoSEQ multiplex PCR; TCRdb holds only in-frame clones, not every one. The sample shows 60,000 to 75,000 clones, over 75% of them seen only once. CDR1 MNHNS and CDR2 SASEGT come from the germline V gene. The CDR3 consists of 13 residues. V lost 8 bases to trimming and J lost 2 bases; unmatched junction nucleotides: 4. This chain connects TRBV6-1 to TRBJ2-3, with TRBD1 matching over 7 bases. Sequencing used PBMCs. The sequence was obtained from a female donor in good health and CMV-seronegative. The DNA of the CDR3 is TGTGCCAGCGGGCAGGGGGACACAGATACGCAGTATTTT. It yields the protein CASGQGDTDTQYF.